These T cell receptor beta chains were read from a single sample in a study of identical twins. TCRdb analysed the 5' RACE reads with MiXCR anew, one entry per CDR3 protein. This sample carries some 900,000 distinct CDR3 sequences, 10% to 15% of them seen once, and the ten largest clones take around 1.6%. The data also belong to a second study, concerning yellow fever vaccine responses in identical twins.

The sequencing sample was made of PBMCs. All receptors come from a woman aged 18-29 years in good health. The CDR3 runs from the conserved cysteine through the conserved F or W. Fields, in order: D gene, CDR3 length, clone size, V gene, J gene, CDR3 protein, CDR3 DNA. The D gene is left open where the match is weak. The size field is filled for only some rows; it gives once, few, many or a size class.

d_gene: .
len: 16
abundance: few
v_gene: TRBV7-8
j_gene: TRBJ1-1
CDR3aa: CASSSSTGTVNTEAFF
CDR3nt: TGTGCCAGCAGCTCCAGCACAGGGACGGTTAACACTGAAGCTTTCTTT

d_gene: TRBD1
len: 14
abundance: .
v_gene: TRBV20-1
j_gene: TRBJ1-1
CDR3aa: CSASDRGRNTEAFF
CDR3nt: TGCAGTGCTAGCGACAGGGGGCGGAACACTGAAGCTTTCTTT

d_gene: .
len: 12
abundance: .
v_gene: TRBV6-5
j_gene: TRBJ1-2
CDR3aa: CASRSGTYGYTF
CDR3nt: TGTGCCAGCAGAAGTGGGACTTATGGCTACACCTTC

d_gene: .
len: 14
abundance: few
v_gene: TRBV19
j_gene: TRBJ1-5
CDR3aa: CASSNRARGLPQHF
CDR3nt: TGTGCCAGTAGTAACAGGGCGCGGGGGTTGCCCCAGCATTTT

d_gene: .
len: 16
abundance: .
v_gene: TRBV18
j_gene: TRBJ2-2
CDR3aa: CASSPLSTHNTGELFF
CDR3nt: TGTGCCAGCTCACCATTGTCGACCCATAACACCGGGGAGCTGTTTTTT

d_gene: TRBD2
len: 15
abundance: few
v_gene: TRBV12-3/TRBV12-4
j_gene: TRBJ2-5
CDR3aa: CASSRIAGAQETQYF
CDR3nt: TGTGCCAGCAGTAGGATAGCGGGAGCTCAAGAGACCCAGTACTTC

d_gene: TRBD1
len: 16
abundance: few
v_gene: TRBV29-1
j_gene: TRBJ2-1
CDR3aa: CSVEGSGTGAIYEQFF
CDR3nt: TGCAGCGTTGAAGGCTCGGGGACAGGGGCAATATATGAGCAGTTCTTC

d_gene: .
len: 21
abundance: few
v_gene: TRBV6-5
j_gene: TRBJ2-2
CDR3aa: CANRDRFVGFLTGDNTGELFF
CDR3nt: TGTGCCAACCGCGATCGGTTTGTCGGGTTCTTAACGGGAGATAACACCGGGGAGCTGTTTTTT

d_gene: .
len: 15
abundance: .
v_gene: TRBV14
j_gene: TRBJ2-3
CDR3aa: CASSQEIARADTQYF
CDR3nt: TGTGCCAGCAGCCAAGAAATTGCTAGGGCAGATACGCAGTATTTT

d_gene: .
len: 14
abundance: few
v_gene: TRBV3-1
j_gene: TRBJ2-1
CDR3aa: CASSQQGSFNEQFF
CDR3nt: TGTGCCAGCAGCCAACAGGGCTCCTTCAATGAGCAGTTCTTC

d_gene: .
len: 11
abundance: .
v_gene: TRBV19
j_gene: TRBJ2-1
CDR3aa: CASRGGVEQFF
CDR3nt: TGTGCCAGTAGAGGGGGGGTTGAGCAGTTCTTC

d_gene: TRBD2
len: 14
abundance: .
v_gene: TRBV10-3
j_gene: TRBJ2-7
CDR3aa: CAIQAGVNSYEQYF
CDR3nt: TGTGCCATCCAAGCGGGAGTTAATTCCTACGAGCAGTACTTC

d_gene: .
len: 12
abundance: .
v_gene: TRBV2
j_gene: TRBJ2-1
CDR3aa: CASSLYRSALVF
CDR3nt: TGTGCCAGCAGCCTATACAGGTCCGCGTTGGTCTTC

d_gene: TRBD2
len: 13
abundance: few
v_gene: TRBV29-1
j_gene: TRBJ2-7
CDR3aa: CSVGGGRTYEQYF
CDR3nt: TGCAGCGTTGGGGGCGGGAGGACCTACGAGCAGTACTTC

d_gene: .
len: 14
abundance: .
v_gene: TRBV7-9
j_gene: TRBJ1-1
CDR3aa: CASSSQETNTEAFF
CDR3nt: TGTGCCAGCAGCTCACAGGAGACGAACACTGAAGCTTTCTTT

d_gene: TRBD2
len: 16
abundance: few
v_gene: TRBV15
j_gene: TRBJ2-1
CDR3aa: CATSRDAGGAYNEQFF
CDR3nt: TGTGCCACCAGCAGAGATGCGGGAGGGGCCTACAATGAGCAGTTCTTC

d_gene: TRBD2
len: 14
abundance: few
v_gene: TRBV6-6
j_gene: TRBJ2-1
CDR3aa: CASRAGLAIHEQFF
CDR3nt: TGTGCCAGCAGAGCGGGACTAGCGATCCATGAGCAGTTCTTC

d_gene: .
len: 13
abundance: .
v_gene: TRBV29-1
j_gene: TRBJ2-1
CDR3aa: CSVGGSWVDEQFF
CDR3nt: TGCAGCGTTGGTGGGAGTTGGGTCGATGAGCAGTTCTTC

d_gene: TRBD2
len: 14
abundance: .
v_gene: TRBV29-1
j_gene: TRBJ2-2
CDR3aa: CSVRPSGGTGELFF
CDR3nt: TGCAGCGTTAGGCCTAGCGGGGGTACCGGGGAGCTGTTTTTT

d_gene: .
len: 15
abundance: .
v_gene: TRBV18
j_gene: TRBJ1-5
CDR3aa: CASSPPDSVNQPQHF
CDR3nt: TGTGCCAGCTCACCACCGGACAGCGTCAATCAGCCCCAGCATTTT

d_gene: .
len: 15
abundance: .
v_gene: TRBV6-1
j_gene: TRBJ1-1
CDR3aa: CASSEAGPRGTEAFF
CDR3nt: TGTGCCAGCAGTGAAGCGGGCCCGCGGGGCACTGAAGCTTTCTTT

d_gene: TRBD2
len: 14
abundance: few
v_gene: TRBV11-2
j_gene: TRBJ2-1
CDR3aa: CASSPGTSNNEQFF
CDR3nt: TGTGCCAGCAGCCCCGGGACTAGCAACAATGAGCAGTTCTTC

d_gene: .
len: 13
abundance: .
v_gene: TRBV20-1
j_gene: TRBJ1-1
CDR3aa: CSASHFRNTEAFF
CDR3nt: TGCAGTGCTTCCCACTTTAGGAACACTGAAGCTTTCTTT

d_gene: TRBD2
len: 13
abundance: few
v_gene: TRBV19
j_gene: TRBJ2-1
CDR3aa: CASTSDSYNEQFF
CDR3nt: TGTGCCAGCACTAGCGACTCCTACAATGAGCAGTTCTTC

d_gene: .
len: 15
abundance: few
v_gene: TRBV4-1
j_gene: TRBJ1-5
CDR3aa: CASSQSVTSNQPQHF
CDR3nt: TGCGCCAGCAGCCAATCTGTTACAAGCAATCAGCCCCAGCATTTT

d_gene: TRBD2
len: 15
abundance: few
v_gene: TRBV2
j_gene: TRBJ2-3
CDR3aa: CASSQLAGLADTQYF
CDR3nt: TGTGCCAGCAGTCAACTAGCGGGACTTGCAGATACGCAGTATTTT

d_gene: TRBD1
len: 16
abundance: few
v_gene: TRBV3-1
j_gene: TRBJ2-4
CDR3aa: CASSRTGTATKNIQYF
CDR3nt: TGTGCCAGCAGCCGAACCGGGACAGCCACCAAAAACATTCAGTACTTC

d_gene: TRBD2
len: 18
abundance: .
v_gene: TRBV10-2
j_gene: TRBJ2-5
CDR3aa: CASSELWTSGGTQETQYF
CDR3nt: TGCGCCAGCAGTGAGTTATGGACTAGCGGGGGGACACAAGAGACCCAGTACTTC

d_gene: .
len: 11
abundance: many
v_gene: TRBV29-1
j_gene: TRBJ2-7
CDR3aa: CSVVNGYEQYF
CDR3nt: TGCAGCGTTGTAAACGGCTACGAGCAGTACTTC

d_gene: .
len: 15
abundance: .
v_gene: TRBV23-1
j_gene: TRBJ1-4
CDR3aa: CASSQRDGLREKLFF
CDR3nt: TGCGCCAGCAGTCAACGGGACGGACTAAGGGAAAAACTGTTTTTT

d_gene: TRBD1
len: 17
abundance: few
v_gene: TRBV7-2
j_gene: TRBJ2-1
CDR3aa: CASSFRQGGSSYNEQFF
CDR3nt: TGTGCCAGCAGCTTCCGACAGGGGGGTTCGTCCTACAATGAGCAGTTCTTC

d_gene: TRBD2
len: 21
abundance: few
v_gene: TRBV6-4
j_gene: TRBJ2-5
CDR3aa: CASTPLGGGLAGATYQETQYF
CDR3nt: TGTGCCAGCACGCCGTTGGGGGGCGGACTAGCGGGGGCAACGTACCAAGAGACCCAGTACTTC

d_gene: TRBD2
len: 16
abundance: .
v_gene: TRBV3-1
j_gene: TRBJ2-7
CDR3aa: CASSPTSGGSSYEQYF
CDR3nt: TGTGCCAGCAGCCCGACTAGCGGAGGGAGCTCCTACGAGCAGTACTTC

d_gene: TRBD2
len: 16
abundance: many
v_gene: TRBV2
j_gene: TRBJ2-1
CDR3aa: CASSELSGSGYNEQFF
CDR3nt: TGTGCCAGCAGTGAGCTAAGCGGGAGTGGCTACAATGAGCAGTTCTTC

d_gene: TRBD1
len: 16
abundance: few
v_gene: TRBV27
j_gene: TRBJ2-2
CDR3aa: CASSLSGQGYTGELFF
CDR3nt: TGTGCCAGCAGTCTCTCGGGACAGGGTTACACCGGGGAGCTGTTTTTT

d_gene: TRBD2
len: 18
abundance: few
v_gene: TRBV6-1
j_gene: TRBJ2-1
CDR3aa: CASPPGWAREKAYNEQFF
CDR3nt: TGTGCCAGCCCCCCAGGGTGGGCGCGGGAGAAGGCCTACAATGAGCAGTTCTTC

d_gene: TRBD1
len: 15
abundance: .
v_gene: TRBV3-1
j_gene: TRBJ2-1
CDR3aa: CASSQEEQGDNEQFF
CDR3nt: TGTGCCAGCAGCCAGGAGGAGCAGGGGGATAATGAGCAGTTCTTC

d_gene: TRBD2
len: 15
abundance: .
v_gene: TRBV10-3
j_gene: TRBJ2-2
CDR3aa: CAISGLAGNTGELFF
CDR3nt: TGTGCCATCAGCGGACTAGCGGGCAACACCGGGGAGCTGTTTTTT

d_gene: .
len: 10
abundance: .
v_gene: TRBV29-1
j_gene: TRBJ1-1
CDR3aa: CSVEAGEAFF
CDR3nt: TGCAGCGTTGAGGCAGGGGAAGCTTTCTTT

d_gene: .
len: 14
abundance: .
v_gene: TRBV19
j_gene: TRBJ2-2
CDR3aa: CASSIDPGFWELFF
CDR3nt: TGTGCCAGTAGTATAGATCCGGGTTTCTGGGAGCTGTTTTTT

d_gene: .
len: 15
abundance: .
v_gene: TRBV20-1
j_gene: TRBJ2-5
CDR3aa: CSAADRKGQGETQYF
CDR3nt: TGCAGTGCTGCCGATCGAAAGGGGCAGGGGGAGACCCAGTACTTC

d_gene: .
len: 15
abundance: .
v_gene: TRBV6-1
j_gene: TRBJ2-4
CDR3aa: CASRSAEGPGNIQYF
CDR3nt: TGTGCCAGCAGGTCGGCAGAGGGCCCCGGAAACATTCAGTACTTC

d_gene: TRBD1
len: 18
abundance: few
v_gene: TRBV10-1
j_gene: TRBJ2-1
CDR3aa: CASSDHTGTGGFRSEQFF
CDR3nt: TGCGCCAGCAGTGACCACACCGGGACAGGGGGCTTTCGGAGTGAGCAGTTCTTC

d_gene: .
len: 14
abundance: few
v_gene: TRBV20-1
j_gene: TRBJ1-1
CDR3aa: CSATSGGAGTEAFF
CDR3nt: TGCAGTGCTACGAGCGGGGGCGCAGGCACTGAAGCTTTCTTT